This T cell receptor beta chain was sequenced during a study of blood T cell repertoires in COVID-19. Study summary: Sample material is recorded as cDNA or gDNA derived from T cells, B-cell-depleted T cells, or PBMCs.

The length of the CDR3 is 17 residues. Germline V gives CDR1 SGHTA, CDR2 FQGNSA. Trimming pared 3 bases from V and 3 bases from J, leaving 18 bases between. As handled by the study authors: By means of reference gene primer amplification, nucleated cell counts were estimated. The protocol was immunoSEQ multiplex PCR, while the TCRdb copy is restricted to in-frame clones and leaves out a portion. The DNA was the basis for D and trimming; V, J and clone size are from that table. The sample lists 150,000 to 200,000 clones, about 87% occurring once. Sequencing input: peripheral blood. This sequence joins TRBV7-2 and TRBJ2-4; D perhaps matches TRBD2 (7 bases). This TCR came from a man aged 18 to 30 with active or convalescent COVID-19. CDR3 nucleotides: TGTGCCAGCAGCTTTTCTTCTTTGGGAGGGGGCAAAAACATTCAGTACTTC. Translated, it gives CASSFSSLGGGKNIQYF.